This passage covers 32 T cell receptor beta chains from one sample sequenced in a study of cytomegalovirus exposure and HLA in healthy donors. The PCR contained 60 Vbeta and 13 Jbeta primers. Sequencing was performed with immunoSEQ multiplex PCR; in TCRdb, only in-frame clones are kept and a portion is missing. The sample lists fewer than 150,000 clones, over 75% occurring once. The sequencing input was PBMCs. These receptors all come from a man younger than 40 in good health and CMV-seronegative.

For this clone: This specimen includes other DNA sequences encoding the same CDR3. This chain links TRBV18 with TRBJ2-7, with a weak D call TRBD1 (7 bases). The CDR3 length is 14 residues. V was pared by 3 bases and J by 4 bases, with 13 bases between. The germline V gene has CDR1 KGHSH and CDR2 LQKENI. CDR3 nucleotides: TGTGCCAGCTCACCTCCGACAGGGACTTACGAGCAGTACTTC. This encodes CASSPPTGTYEQYF. Supplemented by reference TRBV18 and TRBJ2-7, the full variable domain reads NAGVMQNPRHLVRRRGQEARLRCSPMKGHSHVYWYRQLPEEGLKFMVYLQKENIIDESGMPKERFSAEFPKEGPSILRIQQVVRGDSAAYFCASSPPTGTYEQYFGPGTRLTVT.

The V gene is TRBV28, the J gene TRBJ1-2; the D gene is possibly TRBD1 (6 bases). The CDR3 is made up of 13 amino acids. Germline V gives CDR1 MDHEN, CDR2 SYDVKM. Trimming took off 8 bases at V and 1 base at J, with 11 bases between the two ends. As DNA, the CDR3 is TGTGCCAGCCGGACAGACCTTAACTATGGCTACACCTTC. This gives the protein CASRTDLNYGYTF.

This sequence joins TRBV5-1 and TRBJ1-3, with unresolved D. Trimming shortened V by 0 bases and J by 0 bases, and 10 bases separated the two germline ends. The CDR3 consists of 16 residues. The germline CDR1 and CDR2 sequences are SGHRS and YFSETQ. CDR3 nucleotide sequence: TGCGCCAGCAGCTTGGTCGGCAGAGGCTCTGGAAACACCATATATTTT. It yields the protein CASSLVGRGSGNTIYF.

The chain carries TRBV6-5 and TRBJ1-2; a weak D match, TRBD1 (5 bases). V was cut by 7 bases and J by 8 bases, with 17 bases left in between. The CDR3 has 13 amino acids. CDR1 is MNHEY, CDR2 SVGAGI, per germline. The chain's CDR3 is CASIPGGGRGYTF. CDR3 DNA: TGTGCCAGCATCCCGGGGGGGGGAAGAGGCTACACCTTC.

This chain links TRBV29-1 with TRBJ2-5; no clear D gene. There are 14 residues in the CDR3. Trimming shortened V by 4 bases and J by 1 base, and 13 bases separated the two germline ends. Germline CDR1 reads SQVTM; CDR2 reads ANQGSEA. The DNA for the CDR3 is TGCAGCGTTGGGTCGTTAGTTACCCAAGAGACCCAGTACTTC. This translates into CSVGSLVTQETQYF.

The chain links TRBV6-5 to TRBJ1-2, with D possibly matching TRBD1 (5 bases). Trimming removed 0 bases from V and 6 bases from J, with 11 bases in between. This CDR3 spans 14 amino acids. Germline V gene data show CDR1 as MNHEY and CDR2 as SVGAGI. This chain's CDR3 is CASSYSGQGDGYTF. For the CDR3, the DNA is TGTGCCAGCAGTTACTCCGGCCAGGGCGATGGCTACACCTTC.

This chain links TRBV28 with TRBJ1-5, with 7 bases identical to TRBD1. Germline assignment: CDR1 MDHEN and CDR2 SYDVKM. There are 15 residues in the CDR3. With 5 bases clipped from V and 6 bases from J, the junction kept 10 bases outside the gene matches. The CDR3 protein is CASSRRGLRAQPQHF. Written as DNA, the CDR3 is TGTGCCAGCAGTAGGAGGGGGCTCAGAGCTCAGCCCCAGCATTTT.

The chain is built from TRBV2 and TRBJ1-5, with D possibly matching TRBD1 (6 bases). The CDR3 loop spans 13 amino acids. From germline, CDR1 is SNHLY and CDR2 FYNNEI. Trimming removed 8 bases from V and 7 bases from J, with 15 bases in between. Written as DNA, the CDR3 is TGTGCCAGCCGATGGCAGGGACACCAGCCCCAGCATTTT. Encoded protein: CASRWQGHQPQHF. The full variable domain, its missing parts supplied by reference TRBV2 and TRBJ1-5, is EPEVTQTPSHQVTQMGQEVILRCVPISNHLYFYWYRQILGQKVEFLVSFYNNEISEKSEIFDDQFSVERPDGSNFTLKIRSTKLEDSAMYFCASRWQGHQPQHFGDGTRLSIL.

The chain links TRBV20-1 to TRBJ2-7; D ambiguous. V shed 5 bases and J shed 3 bases, with 8 bases lying between them. The CDR3 runs to 11 residues. Germline V lookup: CDR1 DFQATT, CDR2 SNEGSKA (reference sequence). The CDR3 protein is CSAPIVYEQYF. The CDR3 nucleotides read TGCAGTGCTCCAATAGTCTACGAGCAGTACTTC.

Only a few counts were recorded for this clone. The rearrangement joins TRBV4-1 to TRBJ1-2, with 7 bases identical to TRBD1. Germline V gives CDR1 MGHRA, CDR2 YSYEKL. This CDR3 region has 17 residues. V lost 4 bases to trimming and J lost 1 base; unmatched junction nucleotides: 12. The CDR3 reads CASSRGSQGYYNYGYTF. CDR3 nucleotides: TGCGCCAGCAGCCGAGGGTCACAGGGGTACTATAACTATGGCTACACCTTC.

This clone was picked up one time. This chain uses TRBV6-1 with TRBJ2-7; possible D gene TRBD2, 6 bases. The CDR3 runs to 15 residues. Germline CDR1 MNHNS, CDR2 SASEGT. Between the trimmed V and J ends, which lost 0 bases and 0 bases, there was a span of 9 bases. CDR3 nucleotide sequence: TGTGCCAGCAGTGAAGCGACGGGGGACTCCTACGAGCAGTACTTC. Translated: CASSEATGDSYEQYF.

This clone has just a few counts. The chain has TRBV7-3 and TRBJ2-1, with 9 positions matching TRBD1. With 4 bases clipped from V and 9 bases from J, the junction kept 7 bases outside the gene matches. The CDR3 length is 14 residues. Looked up from germline, CDR1 is SGHTA and CDR2 is FQGTGA. The CDR3 sequence is CASSSGTGLGEQFF. In DNA, the CDR3 is TGTGCCAGCAGCTCCGGGACAGGGCTAGGTGAGCAGTTCTTC.

The chain uses TRBV2 and TRBJ2-5; D is unclear. The assigned J gene may be wrong: the sequence end matches TRBJ2-7 better. The CDR3 runs to 14 residues. Per germline, CDR1 SNHLY and CDR2 FYNNEI. CDR3 loop: CASSETMEIYEQYF. CDR3 sequence (DNA): TGTGCCAGCAGTGAAACTATGGAGATCTACGAGCAGTACTTC.

The genes are TRBV19 and TRBJ2-3, with a possible D match to TRBD2 (6 bases). Germline V gene sequence: CDR1 LNHDA, CDR2 SQIVND (reference sequence). V dropped 5 bases and J dropped 3 bases, with 9 bases sitting between them. The CDR3 has 13 residues. CDR3 coding DNA: TGTGCCAGTAGTCTTGCGGGAACAGATACGCAGTATTTT. This gives the protein CASSLAGTDTQYF.

As concerns this clone: Its ends do not fully match the called genes, so a read error is possible. The chain combines TRBV6-4 with TRBJ2-1; 11 bases align to TRBD2. Germline V gene data show CDR1 as MRHNA and CDR2 as SNTAGT. The CDR3 extends over 13 amino acids. For the CDR3, the DNA is TGTGCCAGCAGTGACAAACTAGCGGGGGAGCGGTTCTTC. It yields the protein CASSDKLAGERFF.

V gene TRBV7-8 combines with J gene TRBJ1-2; no clear D. Per the germline V gene, CDR1 is SGHVS and CDR2 is FQNEAQ. CDR3 size: 15 residues. V was trimmed by 1 base and J by 1 base, leaving 10 bases between them. CDR3 nucleotide sequence: TGTGCCAGCAGCTTAGTGCCGGGGTATAACTATGGCTACACCTTC. Protein: CASSLVPGYNYGYTF. The whole variable domain, filled in from reference TRBV7-8 and TRBJ1-2, reads GAGVSQSPRYKVAKRGQDVALRCDPISGHVSLFWYQQALGQGPEFLTYFQNEAQLDKSGLPSDRFFAERPEGSVSTLKIQRTQQEDSAVYLCASSLVPGYNYGYTFGSGTRLTVV.

V and J are TRBV15 and TRBJ1-1, with TRBD1 identical over 8 bases. The CDR3 is 14 residues long. Trimming at V came to 0 bases and at J to 13 bases, leaving 10 bases not matched to a gene. CDR1 is LNHNV and CDR2 is YYDKDF in the germline V gene (reference sequence). The CDR3 protein is CATSRDQGAPDGFF. The DNA of the CDR3 is TGTGCCACCAGCAGAGATCAGGGGGCGCCTGACGGTTTCTTT.

The J gene is TRBJ1-4, the V gene TRBV19, with a weak D call TRBD1 (6 bases). Trimming stripped 2 bases from V and 7 bases from J, with 11 bases between. The germline CDR1 and CDR2 sequences are LNHDA and SQIVND (reference sequence). The CDR3 is 14 residues long. The CDR3 sequence: CASSITGRPEKLFF. CDR3 bases: TGTGCCAGTAGTATAACAGGGAGACCTGAAAAACTGTTTTTT. The variable domain in full, with the rest retrieved from reference TRBV19 and TRBJ1-4, is DGGITQSPKYLFRKEGQNVTLSCEQNLNHDAMYWYRQDPGQGLRLIYYSQIVNDFQKGDIAEGYSVSREKKESFPLTVTSAQKNPTAFYLCASSITGRPEKLFFGSGTQLSVL.

The V gene is TRBV10-2, the J gene TRBJ2-1; 10 bases are shared with TRBD2. The germline V gene has CDR1 WSHSY and CDR2 SAAADI. This CDR3 is built from 17 residues. The ends lost 2 bases at V and 9 bases at J; junction bases unmatched: 13. The CDR3 region is CASSEPPLSGGALEQFF. CDR3 coding DNA: TGCGCCAGCAGTGAGCCGCCCTTGAGCGGGGGGGCCCTTGAGCAGTTCTTC.

The chain couples TRBV11-2 to TRBJ1-1; D gene unclear. Germline CDR1 and CDR2: SGHAT and FQNNGV. This CDR3 contains 15 residues. V was trimmed by 5 bases and J by 4 bases, leaving 17 bases between them. CDR3 loop: CASSPNLGSSTEAFF. The CDR3 DNA follows: TGTGCCAGCAGCCCGAACCTCGGGAGTAGCACTGAAGCTTTCTTT.

The chain employs TRBV5-1 and TRBJ1-4; maybe TRBD1 (5 bases). V gave up 1 base and J gave up 5 bases, with 12 bases separating them. In germline, CDR1 is SGHRS, CDR2 YFSETQ. The CDR3 extends over 15 amino acids. The CDR3 nucleotides are TGCGCCAGCAGCTTGATGGGAAGGGGAAATGAAAAACTGTTTTTT. Translated: CASSLMGRGNEKLFF.

This chain joins TRBV30 and TRBJ2-5; the D is unclear. This CDR3 comprises 12 residues. Germline V gene sequence: CDR1 GTSNPN, CDR2 SVGIG (reference sequence). Trimming stripped 2 bases from V and 5 bases from J, with 9 bases between. CDR3 protein: CAWSTGSETQYF. CDR3 sequence (DNA): TGTGCCTGGAGTACGGGTAGCGAGACCCAGTACTTC.

The chain uses TRBV5-1 and TRBJ1-4; 10 bases line up with TRBD1. With 0 bases clipped from V and 8 bases from J, the junction kept 7 bases outside the gene matches. CDR3 length equals 16 residues. Germline CDR1 and CDR2: SGHRS and YFSETQ. The CDR3 region is CASSLAADRGGEKLFF. CDR3 nucleotide sequence: TGCGCCAGCAGCTTGGCTGCGGACAGGGGGGGAGAAAAACTGTTTTTT.

This rearrangement joins TRBV27 to TRBJ2-1, with D maybe TRBD2 (5 bases). Trimming shortened V by 6 bases and J by 5 bases, and 11 bases separated the two germline ends. This CDR3 spans 13 amino acids. From germline, CDR1 is MNHEY and CDR2 SMNVEV (reference sequence). CDR3 loop: CASSHRRHNEQFF. The CDR3 region has the DNA TGTGCCAGCAGCCATAGGAGGCACAATGAGCAGTTCTTC.

The chain recombines TRBV6-5 with TRBJ1-2, with 11 nucleotides matching TRBD1. CDR1 and CDR2 (germline): MNHEY, SVGAGI. V lost 4 bases to trimming and J lost 4 bases; unmatched junction nucleotides: 5. This CDR3 is 15 amino acids long. CDR3 bases: TGTGCCAGCAGTTGGACAGGGGGCAGGAGCTATGGCTACACCTTC. This gives the protein CASSWTGGRSYGYTF.

The chain combines TRBV6-6 with TRBJ2-7, with a possible D match to TRBD2 (6 bases). CDR1 and CDR2 (germline): MNHNY, SVGAGI (reference sequence). Trimming removed 4 bases at V and 3 bases at J, with 10 bases between. This CDR3 contains 13 residues. The CDR3 loop is CASSWGTLYEQYF. Written as DNA, the CDR3 is TGTGCCAGCAGTTGGGGGACTCTCTACGAGCAGTACTTC.

This clone showed up just once. The chain carries TRBV5-1 and TRBJ1-5; no definite D call. Germline lookup yields CDR1 SGHRS and CDR2 YFSETQ. The CDR3 has 13 amino acids. The V and J ends lost 3 bases and 5 bases respectively, with 9 bases between them. CDR3 sequence (DNA): TGCGCCAGCAGCTCCTTTCCCGATCAGCCCCAGCATTTT. Encoded protein: CASSSFPDQPQHF.

This clone has just one count. The chain combines TRBV2 with TRBJ1-6; the match to TRBD1 covers 8 bases. V lost 6 bases to trimming and J lost 9 bases; unmatched junction nucleotides: 10. The CDR3 length is 15 residues. Germline assignment: CDR1 SNHLY and CDR2 FYNNEI. CDR3 coding DNA: TGTGCCAGCAGCCACCGACAGGGGTTAGTTTCACCCCTCCACTTT. It encodes CASSHRQGLVSPLHF.

This clone was detected a few times. V and J are TRBV4-1 and TRBJ1-1, with TRBD1 matching 7 bases. V lost 3 bases to trimming and J lost 8 bases; unmatched junction nucleotides: 15. Looked up from germline, CDR1 is MGHRA and CDR2 is YSYEKL. CDR3 length: 16 residues. The DNA for the CDR3 is TGCGCCAGCAGCCAGGGACAGCCCTTAACGTCTGGGGAAGCTTTCTTT. Amino acids: CASSQGQPLTSGEAFF.

Details on this clone: A much bigger clone sits one base away, suggesting this may be a read error. Additional DNA sequences in this sample encode the identical CDR3. The J gene is TRBJ2-7, the V gene TRBV10-3; TRBD1 agrees at 11 bases. Looked up from germline, CDR1 is ENHRY and CDR2 is SYGVKD. The junction had 4 bases not matched to a gene; V was cut back by 6 bases and J by 3 bases. The CDR3 is made up of 14 amino acids. The CDR3 nucleotides read TGTGCCATCAGCGCCGGGACAGGGGGCTACGAGCAGTACTTC. Translation gives CAISAGTGGYEQYF.

The chain combines TRBV7-3 with TRBJ2-2, with 10 nucleotides matching TRBD2. Per germline, CDR1 SGHTA and CDR2 FQGTGA. CDR3 length equals 18 residues. The ends lost 4 bases at V and 1 base at J; junction bases unmatched: 9. The CDR3 loop reads CASSSSSSSGRNTGELFF. The CDR3 DNA sequence: TGTGCCAGCAGCTCAAGCTCCTCTAGCGGGAGGAACACCGGGGAGCTGTTTTTT.

This chain joins TRBV28 and TRBJ1-3, with a weak D call TRBD1 (6 bases). Between the trimmed V and J ends, which lost 3 bases and 4 bases, there was a span of 13 bases. The CDR3 extends over 15 amino acids. Germline lookup yields CDR1 MDHEN and CDR2 SYDVKM. CDR3 sequence: CASSLGQGTGNTIYF. The DNA of the CDR3 is TGTGCCAGCAGTTTGGGGCAGGGGACCGGAAACACCATATATTTT.